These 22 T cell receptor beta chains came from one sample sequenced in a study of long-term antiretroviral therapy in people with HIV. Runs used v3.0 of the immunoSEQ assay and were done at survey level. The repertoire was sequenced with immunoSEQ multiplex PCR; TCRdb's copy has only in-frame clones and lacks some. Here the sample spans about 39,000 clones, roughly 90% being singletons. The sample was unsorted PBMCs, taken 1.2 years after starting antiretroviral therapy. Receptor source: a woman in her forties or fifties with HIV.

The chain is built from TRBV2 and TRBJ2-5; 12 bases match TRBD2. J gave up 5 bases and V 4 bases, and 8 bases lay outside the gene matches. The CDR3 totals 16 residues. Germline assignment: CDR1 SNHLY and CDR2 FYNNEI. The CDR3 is CASSVGLAGSWETQYF. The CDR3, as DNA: TGTGCCAGCAGTGTCGGACTAGCGGGGTCCTGGGAGACCCAGTACTTC. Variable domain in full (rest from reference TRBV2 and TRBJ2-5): EPEVTQTPSHQVTQMGQEVILRCVPISNHLYFYWYRQILGQKVEFLVSFYNNEISEKSEIFDDQFSVERPDGSNFTLKIRSTKLEDSAMYFCASSVGLAGSWETQYFGPGTRLLVL.

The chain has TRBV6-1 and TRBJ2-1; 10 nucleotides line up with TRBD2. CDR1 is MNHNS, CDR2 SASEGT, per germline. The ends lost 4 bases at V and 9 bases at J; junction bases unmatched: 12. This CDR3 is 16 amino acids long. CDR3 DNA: TGTGCCAGCAGTGCTTCCCAAGCGGGGGGGCCTGGTGAGCAGTTCTTC. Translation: CASSASQAGGPGEQFF.

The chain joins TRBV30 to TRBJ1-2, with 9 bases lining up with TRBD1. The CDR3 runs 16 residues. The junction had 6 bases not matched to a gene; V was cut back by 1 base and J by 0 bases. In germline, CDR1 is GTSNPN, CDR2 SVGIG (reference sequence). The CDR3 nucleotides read TGTGCCTGGAGTGGGGACAGGGAGATAGCTAACTATGGCTACACCTTC. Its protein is CAWSGDREIANYGYTF.

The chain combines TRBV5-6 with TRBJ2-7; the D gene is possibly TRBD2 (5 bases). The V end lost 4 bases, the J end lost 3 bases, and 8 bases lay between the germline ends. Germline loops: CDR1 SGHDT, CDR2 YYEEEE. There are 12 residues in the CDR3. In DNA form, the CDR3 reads TGTGCCAGCAGCGAGGGCCGCTACGAGCAGTACTTC. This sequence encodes CASSEGRYEQYF.

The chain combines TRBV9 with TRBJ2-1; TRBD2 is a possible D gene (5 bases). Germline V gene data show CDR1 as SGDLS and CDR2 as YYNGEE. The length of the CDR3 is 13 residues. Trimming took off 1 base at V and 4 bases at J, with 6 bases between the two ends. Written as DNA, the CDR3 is TGTGCCAGCAGCGTATCGGGGTACAATGAGCAGTTCTTC. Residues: CASSVSGYNEQFF.

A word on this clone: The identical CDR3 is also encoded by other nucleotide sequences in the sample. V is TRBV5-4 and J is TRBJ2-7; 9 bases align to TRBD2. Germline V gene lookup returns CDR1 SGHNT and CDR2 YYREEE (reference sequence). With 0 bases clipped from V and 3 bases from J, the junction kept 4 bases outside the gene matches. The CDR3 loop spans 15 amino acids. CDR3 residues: CASSLGRGGLYEQYF. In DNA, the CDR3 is TGTGCCAGCAGCTTGGGGCGGGGGGGCCTCTACGAGCAGTACTTC.

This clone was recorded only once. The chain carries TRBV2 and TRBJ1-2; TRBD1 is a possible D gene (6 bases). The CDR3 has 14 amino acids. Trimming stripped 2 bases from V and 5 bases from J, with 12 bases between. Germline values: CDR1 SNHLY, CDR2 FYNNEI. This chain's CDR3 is CASSERGGGYGYTF. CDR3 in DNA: TGTGCCAGCAGTGAAAGGGGGGGCGGTTATGGCTACACCTTC.

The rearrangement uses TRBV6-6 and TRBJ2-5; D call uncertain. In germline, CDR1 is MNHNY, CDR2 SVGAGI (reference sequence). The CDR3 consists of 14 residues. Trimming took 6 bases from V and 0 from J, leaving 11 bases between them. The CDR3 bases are TGTGCCAGCAGACGCCAAAGAGACCAAGAGACCCAGTACTTC. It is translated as CASRRQRDQETQYF.

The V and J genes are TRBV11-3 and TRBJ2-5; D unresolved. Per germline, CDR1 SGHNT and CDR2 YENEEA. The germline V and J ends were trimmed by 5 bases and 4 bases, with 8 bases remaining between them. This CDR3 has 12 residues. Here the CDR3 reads CASSLDGETQYF. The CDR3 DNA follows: TGTGCCAGCAGCCTCGATGGAGAGACCCAGTACTTC.

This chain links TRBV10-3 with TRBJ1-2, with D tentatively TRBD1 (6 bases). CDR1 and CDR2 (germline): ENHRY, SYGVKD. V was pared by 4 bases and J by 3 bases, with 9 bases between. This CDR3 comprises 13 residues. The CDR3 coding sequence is TGTGCCATCAGTGGAGGGGGGGACTATGGCTACACCTTC. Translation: CAISGGGDYGYTF.

The CDR3 DNA reads as TGCGCCAGCAAAGACAGGGACTATTCACCCCTCCACTTT. Protein sequence: CASKDRDYSPLHF. The chain employs TRBV5-1 and TRBJ1-6, with 7 nucleotides matching TRBD1. The CDR3 extends over 13 amino acids. The J segment lost 8 bases and the V segment lost 6 bases, leaving 5 bases of the junction unmatched. Germline lookup yields CDR1 SGHRS and CDR2 YFSETQ.

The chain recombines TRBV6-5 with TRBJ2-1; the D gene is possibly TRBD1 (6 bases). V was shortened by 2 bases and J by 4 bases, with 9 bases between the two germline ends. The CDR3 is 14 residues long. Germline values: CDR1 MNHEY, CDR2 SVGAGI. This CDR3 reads CASSYEGVYNEQFF. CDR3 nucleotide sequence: TGTGCCAGCAGTTACGAGGGGGTGTACAATGAGCAGTTCTTC.

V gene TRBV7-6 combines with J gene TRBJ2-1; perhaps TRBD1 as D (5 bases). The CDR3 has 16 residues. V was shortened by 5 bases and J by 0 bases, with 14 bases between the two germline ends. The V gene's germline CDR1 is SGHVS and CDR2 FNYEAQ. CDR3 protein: CASSLSRASSYNEQFF. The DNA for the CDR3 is TGTGCCAGCAGCCTAAGCAGGGCGAGCTCCTACAATGAGCAGTTCTTC.

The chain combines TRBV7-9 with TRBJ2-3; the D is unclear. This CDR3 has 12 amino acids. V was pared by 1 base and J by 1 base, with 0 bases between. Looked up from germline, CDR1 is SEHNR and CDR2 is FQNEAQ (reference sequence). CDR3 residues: CASSLGTDTQYF. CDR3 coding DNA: TGTGCCAGCAGCTTAGGCACAGATACGCAGTATTTT.

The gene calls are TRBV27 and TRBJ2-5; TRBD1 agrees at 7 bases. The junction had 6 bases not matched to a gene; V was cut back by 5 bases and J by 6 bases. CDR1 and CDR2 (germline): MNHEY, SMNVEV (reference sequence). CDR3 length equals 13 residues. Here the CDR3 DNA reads TGTGCCAGCAGTGGACAGGCAGCAAAGACCCAGTACTTC. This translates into CASSGQAAKTQYF.

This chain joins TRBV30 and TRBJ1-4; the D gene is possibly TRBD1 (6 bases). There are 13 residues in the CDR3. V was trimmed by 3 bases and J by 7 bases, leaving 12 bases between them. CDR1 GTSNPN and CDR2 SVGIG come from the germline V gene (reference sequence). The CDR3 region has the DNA TGTGCCTGGAGCGCAGGGGTGAGTGAAAAACTGTTTTTT. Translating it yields CAWSAGVSEKLFF.

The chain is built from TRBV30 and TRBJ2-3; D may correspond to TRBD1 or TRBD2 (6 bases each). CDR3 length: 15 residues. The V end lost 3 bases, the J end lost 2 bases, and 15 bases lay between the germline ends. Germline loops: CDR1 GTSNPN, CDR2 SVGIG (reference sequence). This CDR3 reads CAWSGTKGLTDTQYF. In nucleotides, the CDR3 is TGTGCCTGGAGCGGGACAAAGGGACTCACAGATACGCAGTATTTT.

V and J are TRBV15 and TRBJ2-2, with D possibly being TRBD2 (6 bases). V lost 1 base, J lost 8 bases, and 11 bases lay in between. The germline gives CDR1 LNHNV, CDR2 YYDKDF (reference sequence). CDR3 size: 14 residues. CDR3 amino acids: CATSRGGSGGELFF. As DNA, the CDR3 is TGTGCCACCAGCAGAGGGGGAAGCGGGGGGGAGCTGTTTTTT.

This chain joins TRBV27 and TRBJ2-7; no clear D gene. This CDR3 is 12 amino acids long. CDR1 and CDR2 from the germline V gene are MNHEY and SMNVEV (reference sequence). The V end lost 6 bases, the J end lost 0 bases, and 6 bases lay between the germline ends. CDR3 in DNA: TGTGCCAGCAGCTCCCTCTCCTACGAGCAGTACTTC. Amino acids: CASSSLSYEQYF.

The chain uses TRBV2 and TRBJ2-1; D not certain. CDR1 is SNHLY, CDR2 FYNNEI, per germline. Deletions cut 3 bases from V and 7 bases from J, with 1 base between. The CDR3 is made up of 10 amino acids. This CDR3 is CASSDNEQFF. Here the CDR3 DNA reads TGTGCCAGCAGTGATAATGAGCAGTTCTTC.

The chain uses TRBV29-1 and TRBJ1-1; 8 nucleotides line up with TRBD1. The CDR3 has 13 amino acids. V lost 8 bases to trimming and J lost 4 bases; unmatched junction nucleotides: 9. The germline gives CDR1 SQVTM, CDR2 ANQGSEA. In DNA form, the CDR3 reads TGCAGCATCTACAGGGGGGCGAGCACTGAAGCTTTCTTT. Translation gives CSIYRGASTEAFF.

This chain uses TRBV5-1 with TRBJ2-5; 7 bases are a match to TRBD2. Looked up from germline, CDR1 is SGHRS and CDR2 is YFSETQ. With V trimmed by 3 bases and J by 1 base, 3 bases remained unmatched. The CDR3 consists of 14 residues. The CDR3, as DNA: TGCGCCAGCAGCTCGGGAGGCAGCCAAGAGACCCAGTACTTC. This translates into CASSSGGSQETQYF.